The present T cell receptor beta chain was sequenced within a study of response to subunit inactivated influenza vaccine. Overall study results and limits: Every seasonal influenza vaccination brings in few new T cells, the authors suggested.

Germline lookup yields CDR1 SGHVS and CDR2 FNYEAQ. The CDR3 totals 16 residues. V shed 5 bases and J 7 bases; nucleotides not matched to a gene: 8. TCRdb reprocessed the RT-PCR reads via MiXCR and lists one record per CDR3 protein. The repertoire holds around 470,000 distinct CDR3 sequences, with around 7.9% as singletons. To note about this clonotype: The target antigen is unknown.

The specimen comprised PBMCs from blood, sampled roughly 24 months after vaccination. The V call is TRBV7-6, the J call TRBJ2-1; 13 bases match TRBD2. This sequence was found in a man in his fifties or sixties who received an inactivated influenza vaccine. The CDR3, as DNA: TGTGCCAGCAGCCCAATGGGACTAGCGGGATCTAATGAGCAGTTCTTC. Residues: CASSPMGLAGSNEQFF.